These T cell receptor beta chains were read from a single sample in a study of blood T cells in healthy people across ages. In TCRdb, the 5' RACE reads were re-called with MiXCR into one record per CDR3 protein. The data show hundreds of thousands of distinct CDR3 sequences, 20% to 25% seen once. Material: blood. These receptors were collected from a man in his 70s in good health. Each CDR3 is given with its conserved first and last residue. Each record gives: J gene, clone size, V gene, D gene, CDR3 protein, CDR3 DNA. The D gene is left open where the match is weak. Some rows have no size entry. The others give once, few or many, or a class for an expanded clone.

TRBJ2-7,-,TRBV14,-,CASSQEVSVGEQYF,TGTGCCAGCAGCCAAGAGGTTTCTGTGGGAGAGCAGTACTTC
TRBJ2-2,-,TRBV20-1,-,CSADREVGELFF,TGCAGTGCTGACAGGGAGGTCGGGGAGCTGTTTTTT
TRBJ2-1,once,TRBV9,-,CASSVTTRGLYNEQFF,TGTGCCAGCAGCGTAACCACGCGGGGCCTCTACAATGAGCAGTTCTTC
TRBJ2-2,-,TRBV5-1,TRBD2,CASTATSGNTGELFF,TGCGCCAGCACAGCGACTAGCGGGAACACCGGGGAGCTGTTTTTT
TRBJ1-1,-,TRBV11-2,-,CASSSSGGVNTEAFF,TGTGCCAGCAGCTCGTCGGGTGGGGTGAACACTGAAGCTTTCTTT
TRBJ2-1,-,TRBV20-1,TRBD2,CSARILAGDFNEQFF,TGCAGTGCGAGAATTCTAGCGGGAGATTTCAATGAGCAGTTCTTC
TRBJ1-4,few,TRBV9,TRBD1,CASSPTGISNEKLFF,TGTGCCAGCAGCCCGACAGGGATCTCTAATGAAAAACTGTTTTTT
TRBJ1-4,-,TRBV4-1,TRBD1,CASSQEDREGWGKLFF,TGCGCCAGCAGCCAAGAAGACAGGGAAGGCTGGGGAAAACTGTTCTTT
TRBJ2-3,-,TRBV20-1,-,CSALTQELGTDTQYF,TGCAGTGCCCTTACCCAGGAGCTTGGTACCGATACGCAGTATTTT
TRBJ1-1,-,TRBV7-6,-,CASSLGRAGVAFF,TGTGCCAGCAGCTTAGGGCGGGCCGGGGTAGCTTTCTTT
TRBJ2-7,few,TRBV4-3,-,CASSPTGTGYEQYF,TGCGCCAGCAGCCCTACGGGGACTGGATACGAGCAGTACTTC
TRBJ2-1,-,TRBV5-5,-,CASSLLGRGGYNEQFF,TGTGCCAGCAGCTTGCTTGGGAGGGGGGGGTACAATGAGCAGTTCTTC
TRBJ2-6,few,TRBV7-9,TRBD1,CASSFPDRELAGANVLTF,TGTGCCAGCAGCTTCCCTGACAGGGAGTTGGCTGGGGCCAACGTCCTGACTTTC
TRBJ2-5,-,TRBV12-3/TRBV12-4,TRBD1,CASSSHPGQQPPAQYF,TGTGCCAGCAGTAGTCACCCGGGACAGCAACCCCCGGCCCAGTACTTC
TRBJ2-2,few,TRBV6-6,TRBD1,CASDRGTGELFF,TGTGCCAGCGACAGGGGGACCGGGGAGCTGTTTTTT
TRBJ2-1,-,TRBV20-1,TRBD2,CSAPRGPSGYNEQFF,TGCAGTGCCCCAAGAGGGCCTAGCGGATACAATGAGCAGTTCTTC
TRBJ1-2,-,TRBV12-3/TRBV12-4,TRBD1,CASSGTVGPPYGYTF,TGTGCCAGCAGTGGGACAGTGGGGCCCCCCTATGGCTACACCTTC
TRBJ2-5,few,TRBV20-1,-,CSARDPGASRETQYF,TGCAGTGCTAGAGATCCAGGGGCTAGTAGAGAGACCCAGTACTTC
TRBJ1-1,few,TRBV5-1,TRBD1,CASSTGGNTEAFF,TGCGCCAGCAGCACAGGGGGGAACACTGAAGCTTTCTTT
TRBJ2-2,few,TRBV7-7,-,CASSLAPAGTALTGELFF,TGTGCTAGCAGCTTAGCGCCGGCCGGGACGGCCCTAACCGGGGAGCTGTTTTTT
TRBJ2-7,many,TRBV7-9,-,CASSTATRTDLFNEQYF,TGTGCCAGCAGCACCGCAACTCGGACCGACCTCTTTAACGAGCAGTACTTC
TRBJ2-3,-,TRBV7-9,TRBD2,CASSLGSSGTSTDTQYF,TGTGCCAGCAGCTTAGGCTCTAGCGGGACTAGCACAGATACGCAGTATTTT
TRBJ2-1,-,TRBV3-1,-,CASSQDPVVPGMGSYNEQFF,TGTGCCAGCAGCCAAGATCCTGTAGTGCCCGGGATGGGCTCCTACAATGAGCAGTTCTTC
TRBJ2-7,few,TRBV3-1,-,CASSQDLQSEQYF,TGTGCCAGCAGCCAAGATTTACAGAGCGAGCAGTACTTC
TRBJ1-5,few,TRBV12-3/TRBV12-4,-,CGVGRPQHF,TGTGGCGTGGGGCGGCCCCAGCATTTT
TRBJ2-5,many,TRBV2,TRBD1,CASSPGTGEETQYF,TGCGCCAGCAGCCCGGGGACAGGGGAAGAGACCCAGTACTTC
TRBJ2-1,few,TRBV9,-,CASSVDSVKYNEQFF,TGTGCCAGCAGCGTAGATAGCGTAAAGTACAATGAGCAGTTCTTC
TRBJ1-1,-,TRBV5-1,-,CASSLGGGPNTEAFF,TGCGCCAGCAGCTTGGGAGGGGGGCCAAACACTGAAGCTTTCTTT
TRBJ2-1,many,TRBV12-3/TRBV12-4,TRBD2,CASSGPSGSSYNEQFF,TGTGCCAGCAGTGGCCCTAGCGGAAGCTCCTACAATGAGCAGTTCTTC
TRBJ2-2,-,TRBV10-3,TRBD2,CAISGLAEANTGELFF,TGTGCCATCAGTGGGCTAGCGGAGGCGAACACCGGGGAGCTGTTTTTT
TRBJ2-1,-,TRBV25-1,-,CASSGTNYNEQFF,TGTGCCAGCAGTGGGACTAACTACAATGAGCAGTTCTTC
TRBJ2-1,-,TRBV4-2,TRBD2,CASSQEEMRGSSYSEQFF,TGTGCCAGCAGCCAAGAGGAAATGCGGGGGAGCTCCTACAGTGAGCAGTTCTTC
TRBJ1-1,-,TRBV5-1,-,CASSLDGGLRTEAFF,TGCGCCAGCAGCTTGGACGGGGGTCTTCGGACTGAAGCTTTCTTT
TRBJ2-7,-,TRBV20-1,-,CSARKPMSSYEQYF,TGCAGTGCTAGAAAGCCGATGAGCTCCTACGAGCAGTACTTC
TRBJ2-5,-,TRBV28,TRBD2,CASTTIAGGSETQYF,TGTGCCAGCACGACGATAGCGGGAGGGTCTGAGACCCAGTACTTC
TRBJ2-5,-,TRBV5-1,-,CASSFDQRKETQYF,TGCGCCAGCAGCTTTGACCAAAGAAAGGAGACCCAGTACTTC
TRBJ1-2,many,TRBV6-6,-,CASSSIYGYTF,TGTGCCAGCAGCTCCATTTATGGCTACACCTTC
TRBJ2-1,-,TRBV6-6,TRBD2,CASSGGLAGRNEQFF,TGTGCCAGCAGCGGGGGACTAGCGGGAAGGAATGAGCAGTTCTTC
TRBJ2-1,few,TRBV5-1,-,CASSPQDSLEQFF,TGCGCCAGCAGCCCTCAGGACAGCCTAGAGCAGTTCTTC
TRBJ2-7,-,TRBV12-5,TRBD2,CASGTPSGRILPEQYF,TGTGCTAGTGGGACCCCCAGCGGGAGAATCTTACCCGAGCAGTACTTC
TRBJ2-5,many,TRBV5-1,TRBD2,CASSLRLAGEETQYF,TGCGCCAGCAGCCTGCGACTAGCGGGAGAAGAGACCCAGTACTTC